This T cell receptor beta chain was identified during a study of cytomegalovirus exposure and HLA in healthy donors. PCR primers comprised 60 Vbeta and 13 Jbeta primers. Clones were read by immunoSEQ multiplex PCR, and TCRdb kept only the in-frame ones, dropping some. Recorded for this sample: some 75,000 clones. After removal of 6 bases from V and 3 bases from J, the junction contained 4 bases not matched to a gene. The CDR3 extends over 13 amino acids. Germline loops: CDR1 MNHEY, CDR2 SMNVEV (reference sequence). The specimen sequenced was PBMCs. The chain carries TRBV27 and TRBJ1-2; 7 nucleotides align to TRBD1. The clonotype originates from a boy younger than 18 in good health and CMV-seronegative. In DNA, the CDR3 is TGTGCCAGCAGGAAAGACAGGGACTATGGCTACACCTTC. This gives the protein CASRKDRDYGYTF.